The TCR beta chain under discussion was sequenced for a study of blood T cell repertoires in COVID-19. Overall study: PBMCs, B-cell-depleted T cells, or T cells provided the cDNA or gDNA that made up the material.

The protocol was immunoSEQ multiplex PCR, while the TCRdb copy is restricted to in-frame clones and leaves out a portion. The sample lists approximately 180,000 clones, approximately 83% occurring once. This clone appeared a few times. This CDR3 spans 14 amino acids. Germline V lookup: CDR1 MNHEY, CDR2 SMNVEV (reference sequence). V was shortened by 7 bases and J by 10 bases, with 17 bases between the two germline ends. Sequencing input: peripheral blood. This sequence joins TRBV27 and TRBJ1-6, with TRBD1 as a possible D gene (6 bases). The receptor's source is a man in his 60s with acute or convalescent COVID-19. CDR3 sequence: CASKGLGGQSPLHF. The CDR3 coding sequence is TGTGCCAGCAAAGGGTTGGGGGGGCAGTCACCCCTCCACTTT.